What follows are 27 T cell receptor beta chains derived from one specimen sequenced in a study of cytomegalovirus exposure and HLA in healthy donors. PCR primers comprised 60 Vbeta and 13 Jbeta primers. Libraries were prepared by immunoSEQ multiplex PCR; TCRdb keeps only in-frame clonotypes and omits some of them. This table has around 200,000 clones, 80% appearing once. The sequencing input was PBMCs. The receptors come from a boy younger than 18 in good health and CMV-seronegative.

The genes are TRBV2 and TRBJ2-5; 8 bases are a match to TRBD2. The J call may be in error: the DNA end matches TRBJ2-7 better. CDR1 and CDR2 from the germline V gene are SNHLY and FYNNEI. The CDR3 is 13 residues long. The DNA of the CDR3 is TGTGCCGGAACGGCGGGGGGCACCTACGAGCAGTACTTC. Its translation is CAGTAGGTYEQYF.

The genes are TRBV5-8 and TRBJ2-1; 9 nucleotides agree with TRBD1. Germline V lookup: CDR1 SGHTS, CDR2 YDEGEE. The CDR3 covers 15 residues. V lost 3 bases to trimming and J lost 8 bases; unmatched junction nucleotides: 9. The CDR3 nucleotides read TGTGCCAGCAGCTACGCGGACAGGGGACTCGATGAGCAGTTCTTC. Amino acid sequence: CASSYADRGLDEQFF.

The chain is built from TRBV30 and TRBJ2-7; D gene uncertain. V lost 3 bases and J 6 bases, leaving 9 bases between the germline ends. This CDR3 comprises 11 residues. From germline, CDR1 is GTSNPN and CDR2 SVGIG (reference sequence). The CDR3 loop reads CAWSLLSEQYF. DNA for the CDR3: TGTGCCTGGAGCCTGTTGAGCGAGCAGTACTTC.

The chain couples TRBV13 to TRBJ2-5, with 8 bases fitting TRBD1. Germline values: CDR1 PRHDT, CDR2 FYEKMQ (reference sequence). J lost 0 bases, V lost 5 bases, and 8 bases had no gene match. This CDR3 region has 16 residues. CDR3 sequence: CASSPGDRTNQETQYF. The CDR3 region has the DNA TGTGCCAGCAGCCCGGGGGACAGGACAAACCAAGAGACCCAGTACTTC.

V is TRBV5-6 and J is TRBJ2-7; 8 positions agree with TRBD1. V was clipped by 5 bases and J by 3 bases; unmatched bases: 10. This CDR3 is 15 amino acids long. The germline V gene has CDR1 SGHDT and CDR2 YYEEEE. CDR3 coding DNA: TGTGCCAGCAGTTCACCCGGGACAGGTGTCTACGAGCAGTACTTC. Residues: CASSSPGTGVYEQYF.

V is TRBV10-3 and J is TRBJ2-7, with 9 bases fitting TRBD1. Germline V CDR1 and CDR2: ENHRY, SYGVKD. There are 15 residues in the CDR3. The V and J ends lost 0 bases and 3 bases, in that order; junction bases with no gene match: 3. The CDR3 sequence is CAISESGTGFYEQYF. The CDR3 nucleotides are TGTGCCATCAGTGAGTCAGGGACAGGGTTCTACGAGCAGTACTTC.

The chain combines TRBV19 with TRBJ2-2; 8 bases align to TRBD2. The CDR3 is 17 residues long. With V trimmed by 6 bases and J by 4 bases, 13 bases remained unmatched. Germline-derived CDR1 and CDR2 are LNHDA and SQIVND (reference sequence). As DNA, the CDR3 is TGTGCCAGTAGGCCCCCGGGAGGGGACCTTGCCACCGGGGAGCTGTTTTTT. As protein: CASRPPGGDLATGELFF.

The chain couples TRBV12-5 to TRBJ2-7, with D unclear. The germline V gene has CDR1 LGHNT and CDR2 FRNRAP. The CDR3 has 14 amino acids. The CDR3 DNA reads TGTGCCTCCCGTCCTCAGATCGTCTCCTACGAGCAGTACTTC. Its protein is CASRPQIVSYEQYF.

The chain recombines TRBV27 with TRBJ2-7; TRBD2 aligns across 8 bases. The trim removed 1 base at V and 4 bases at J, leaving 9 bases unmatched. The CDR3 has 16 amino acids. Germline V lookup: CDR1 MNHEY, CDR2 SMNVEV (reference sequence). CDR3 in DNA: TGTGCCAGCAGTTTATATTATACGGGAGGGCCTTACGAGCAGTACTTC. It specifies CASSLYYTGGPYEQYF.

The V gene is TRBV30, the J gene TRBJ2-1; D is uncertain. The V gene's germline CDR1 is GTSNPN and CDR2 SVGIG (reference sequence). Trimming removed 2 bases from V and 5 bases from J, with 19 bases in between. CDR3 length: 16 amino acids. Here the CDR3 reads CAWSSGPRRFDNEQFF. The CDR3 DNA reads TGTGCCTGGAGTTCCGGCCCCCGGAGATTCGACAATGAGCAGTTCTTC.

The chain joins TRBV19 to TRBJ1-2, with 9 nucleotides matching TRBD1. The V segment lost 3 bases and the J segment 6 bases; nucleotides outside the gene matches: 11. Germline lookup yields CDR1 LNHDA and CDR2 SQIVND (reference sequence). The CDR3 sequence is 16 residues long. CDR3 nucleotides: TGTGCCAGTAGTATTCTTCACCCGGGACAGGGAAATGGCTACACCTTC. Protein: CASSILHPGQGNGYTF. Complete variable domain (other parts from reference TRBV19 and TRBJ1-2): DGGITQSPKYLFRKEGQNVTLSCEQNLNHDAMYWYRQDPGQGLRLIYYSQIVNDFQKGDIAEGYSVSREKKESFPLTVTSAQKNPTAFYLCASSILHPGQGNGYTFGSGTRLTVV.

This chain joins TRBV6-6 and TRBJ1-1; D is undetermined. The CDR3 consists of 13 residues. V lost 8 bases to trimming and J lost 2 bases, with 12 bases between them. Germline CDR1 reads MNHNY; CDR2 reads SVGAGI (reference sequence). As DNA, the CDR3 is TGTGCCAGCCAGGCAGCCTTAAACACTGAAGCTTTCTTT. Translating it yields CASQAALNTEAFF.

The chain has TRBV27 and TRBJ2-7, with 9 bases aligning to TRBD2. Germline lookup yields CDR1 MNHEY and CDR2 SMNVEV (reference sequence). CDR3 length equals 16 residues. The V and J ends lost 6 bases and 1 base, in that order; junction bases with no gene match: 10. The CDR3: CASSITSLAGSYEQYF. In nucleotides, the CDR3 is TGTGCCAGCAGCATAACGTCCCTAGCGGGGTCCTACGAGCAGTACTTC.

The V gene is TRBV10-3, the J gene TRBJ2-6; D unclear. This CDR3 contains 13 residues. V was clipped by 6 bases and J by 4 bases, with 7 bases between them. Germline V lookup: CDR1 ENHRY, CDR2 SYGVKD. The chain's CDR3 is CAISAMGANVLTF. In nucleotides, the CDR3 is TGTGCCATCAGCGCGATGGGGGCCAACGTCCTGACTTTC.

This rearrangement joins TRBV7-3 to TRBJ2-3, with D perhaps matching TRBD1 (6 bases). Trimming cost V 3 bases and J 1 base, with 8 bases left between them. CDR1 SGHTA and CDR2 FQGTGA come from the germline V gene. The CDR3 loop spans 14 amino acids. DNA of the CDR3: TGTGCCAGCAGCTTGAACAGGGGCACAGATACGCAGTATTTT. As protein: CASSLNRGTDTQYF.

This rearrangement joins TRBV4-2 to TRBJ2-1; D perhaps matches TRBD2 (6 bases). There are 17 residues in the CDR3. Germline V gene lookup returns CDR1 LGHNA and CDR2 YNFKEQ. Trimming took 3 bases from V and 4 from J, leaving 19 bases between them. CDR3 sequence reads: CASSQTSTGVLYNEQFF. The CDR3 DNA follows: TGTGCCAGCAGCCAGACATCTACGGGGGTCCTATACAATGAGCAGTTCTTC.

The chain joins TRBV4-3 to TRBJ2-1; 12 bases agree with TRBD2. Germline CDR1 and CDR2: LGHNA and YSLEER. The CDR3 has 19 residues. The V segment lost 4 bases and the J segment 0 bases; nucleotides outside the gene matches: 10. The CDR3 nucleotides are TGCGCCAGCAGCCGACATACGGGACTAGCGGGCGGCTCCTACAATGAGCAGTTCTTC. This translates into CASSRHTGLAGGSYNEQFF.

The rearrangement links TRBV6-1 to TRBJ1-4; possibly TRBD1 for D (6 bases). In germline, CDR1 is MNHNS, CDR2 SASEGT. CDR3 length: 15 amino acids. Trimming left V 4 bases short and J 2 bases short, with 11 bases between. For the CDR3, the DNA is TGTGCCAGCAGTGTATCGAGGGGGACTAATGAAAAACTGTTTTTT. It codes for CASSVSRGTNEKLFF.

The chain has TRBV9 and TRBJ2-2; possibly TRBD2 for D (5 bases). Per germline, CDR1 SGDLS and CDR2 YYNGEE. The length of the CDR3 is 10 residues. Trimming pared 7 bases from V and 7 bases from J, leaving 5 bases between. Here the CDR3 DNA reads TGTGCCAGCGGAGGCGGGGAGCTGTTTTTT. This translates into CASGGGELFF.

The chain combines TRBV6-4 with TRBJ2-7, with TRBD1 identical over 12 bases. The CDR3 consists of 18 residues. Trimming removed 10 bases from V and 1 base from J; junction bases left unmatched: 17. Germline V gene sequence: CDR1 MRHNA, CDR2 SNTAGT. CDR3 protein: CATEFNRDRGPPSYEQYF. In DNA, the CDR3 is TGTGCCACCGAGTTTAACCGGGACAGGGGGCCTCCATCCTACGAGCAGTACTTC.

V gene TRBV9 combines with J gene TRBJ2-3; the match to TRBD2 covers 10 bases. Looked up from germline, CDR1 is SGDLS and CDR2 is YYNGEE. There are 17 residues in the CDR3. V lost 2 bases to trimming and J lost 5 bases; unmatched junction nucleotides: 11. The CDR3 sequence is CASSVSASGGGRDTQYF. The CDR3 DNA follows: TGTGCCAGCAGCGTCTCGGCTAGCGGGGGCGGGAGAGATACGCAGTATTTT.

This chain joins TRBV11-3 and TRBJ2-7; D is perhaps TRBD1 (5 bases). V was trimmed by 6 bases and J by 3 bases, leaving 12 bases between them. Germline V gene lookup returns CDR1 SGHNT and CDR2 YENEEA. The CDR3 runs 13 residues. Here the CDR3 reads CASRETAFYEQYF. The CDR3 coding sequence is TGTGCCAGCAGGGAGACAGCCTTCTACGAGCAGTACTTC.

This chain joins TRBV7-9 and TRBJ2-7, with TRBD1 matching over 9 bases. The J segment lost 5 bases and the V segment lost 3 bases, leaving 8 bases of the junction unmatched. Per the germline V gene, CDR1 is SEHNR and CDR2 is FQNEAQ (reference sequence). The CDR3 is 15 amino acids. Written as DNA, the CDR3 is TGTGCCAGCAGCTTCCTCCGGGACAGGGCCCACGAGCAGTACTTC. Translated: CASSFLRDRAHEQYF.

CDR3 nucleotide sequence: TGTGCCAGCAACCCCACTAGCGGGGTATTCTACGAGCAGTACTTC. It encodes CASNPTSGVFYEQYF. V and J are TRBV28 and TRBJ2-7; 10 positions agree with TRBD2. The CDR3 has 15 residues. The germline V gene encodes CDR1 MDHEN and CDR2 SYDVKM. The V segment lost 7 bases and the J segment 3 bases; nucleotides outside the gene matches: 9. Variable domain in full (rest from reference TRBV28 and TRBJ2-7): DVKVTQSSRYLVKRTGEKVFLECVQDMDHENMFWYRQDPGLGLRLIYFSYDVKMKEKGDIPEGYSVSREKKERFSLILESASTNQTSMYLCASNPTSGVFYEQYFGPGTRLTVT.

The rearrangement links TRBV14 to TRBJ1-1; possible D gene TRBD1, 5 bases. Deletions cut 1 base from V and 6 bases from J, with 15 bases between. Germline CDR1 is SGHDN and CDR2 is FVKESK. This CDR3 has 15 residues. The CDR3 loop reads CASSQGGGVAPEAFF. CDR3 sequence (DNA): TGTGCCAGCAGCCAAGGAGGAGGGGTTGCCCCTGAAGCTTTCTTT.

This rearrangement joins TRBV6-5 to TRBJ1-6; 10 bases are shared with TRBD1. In germline, CDR1 is MNHEY, CDR2 SVGAGI. The CDR3 loop spans 14 amino acids. Trimming cost V 7 bases and J 14 bases; bases outside gene matches: 11. The CDR3, as DNA: TGTGCCAGCACCCCGGGACAGGGGCGACCAGCCCTCCACTTT. This sequence encodes CASTPGQGRPALHF.

Points on this clone: Germline and junction disagree at one end, which may indicate a read error. The V gene is TRBV19, the J gene TRBJ2-7; 10 nucleotides align to TRBD1. CDR1 and CDR2 from the germline V gene are LNHDA and SQIVND (reference sequence). This CDR3 contains 19 residues. This CDR3 reads CASSISWTGGSGGSHEQYF. The CDR3 region has the DNA TGTGCCAGTAGTATCTCCTGGACAGGGGGAAGTGGGGGCTCCCACGAGCAGTACTTC.